One TCR beta chain is described in this entry. Method: immunoSEQ multiplex PCR; TCRdb's copy keeps in-frame clones and lacks some. The sample has about 51,000 clones; approximately 86% are singletons. The data are from a study of PD-L1 blockade in urothelial cancer. Study-level background: About 90% of the 29 patients comprised males who had bladder-origin urothelial cancer. Chemotherapy regimens numbering 0 to 3 had been given to patients. Blood analyses occurred 3 weeks (second dose) and 6 weeks post treatment start.

Per-patient samples, pretreatment and on-treatment, numbered 1 to 8. Germline lookup yields CDR1 SGHNT and CDR2 YENEEA. The CDR3 consists of 14 residues. With 6 bases clipped from V and 3 bases from J, the junction kept 4 bases outside the gene matches. This specimen was PBMCs, taken around atezolizumab (anti-PD-L1) treatment. The TCR sequence derives from a man aged 60-69 years with urothelial cancer. The chain couples TRBV11-3 to TRBJ2-4; 8 bases map to TRBD2. The CDR3: CASRLGGGKNIQYF. The CDR3 coding sequence is TGTGCCAGCAGACTCGGGGGGGGCAAAAACATTCAGTACTTC.